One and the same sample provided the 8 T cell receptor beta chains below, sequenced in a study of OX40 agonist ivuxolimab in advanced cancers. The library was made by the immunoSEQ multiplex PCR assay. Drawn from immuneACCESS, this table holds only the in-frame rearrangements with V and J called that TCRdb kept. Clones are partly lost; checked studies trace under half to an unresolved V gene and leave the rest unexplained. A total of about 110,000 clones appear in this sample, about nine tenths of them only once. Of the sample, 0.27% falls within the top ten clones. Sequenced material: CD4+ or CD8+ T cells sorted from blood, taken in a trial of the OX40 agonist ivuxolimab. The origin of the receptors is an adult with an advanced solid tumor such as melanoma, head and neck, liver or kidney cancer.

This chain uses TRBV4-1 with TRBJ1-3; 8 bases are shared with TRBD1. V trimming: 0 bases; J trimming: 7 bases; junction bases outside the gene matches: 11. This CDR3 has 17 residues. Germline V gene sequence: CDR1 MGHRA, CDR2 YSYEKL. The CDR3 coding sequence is TGCGCCAGCAGCCAAGATAATGGACAGGGCGAGGACAACACCATATATTTT. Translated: CASSQDNGQGEDNTIYF.

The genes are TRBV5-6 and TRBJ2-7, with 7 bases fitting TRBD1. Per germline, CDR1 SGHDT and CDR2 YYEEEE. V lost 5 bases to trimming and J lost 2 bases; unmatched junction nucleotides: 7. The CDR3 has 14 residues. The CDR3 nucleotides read TGTGCCAGCAGGTCGTCGGGACAGCCCTACGAGCAGTACTTC. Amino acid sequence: CASRSSGQPYEQYF.

Here the CDR3 reads CASSVLGLVPDTQYF. The CDR3 coding sequence is TGTGCCAGCAGCGTACTGGGACTAGTACCAGATACGCAGTATTTT. The chain couples TRBV9 to TRBJ2-3, with 8 bases matching TRBD2. After removal of 1 base from V and 4 bases from J, the junction contained 5 bases not matched to a gene. The CDR3 loop spans 15 amino acids. Germline assignment: CDR1 SGDLS and CDR2 YYNGEE.

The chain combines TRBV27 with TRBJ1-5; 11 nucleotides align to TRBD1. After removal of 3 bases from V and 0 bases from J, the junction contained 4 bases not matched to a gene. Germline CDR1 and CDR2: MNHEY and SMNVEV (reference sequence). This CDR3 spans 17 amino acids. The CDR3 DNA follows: TGTGCCAGCAGTTTGACTGGACAGGGGGCTAGCAATCAGCCCCAGCATTTT. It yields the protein CASSLTGQGASNQPQHF.

Written as DNA, the CDR3 is TGTGCCATCAGTGACGAGGGAGCAAGAGCCCTCCACTTT. Its translation is CAISDEGARALHF. V is TRBV10-3 and J is TRBJ1-6; D remains unclear. V lost 3 bases and J lost 14, with 14 bases in between. The CDR3 loop spans 13 amino acids. Looked up from germline, CDR1 is ENHRY and CDR2 is SYGVKD.

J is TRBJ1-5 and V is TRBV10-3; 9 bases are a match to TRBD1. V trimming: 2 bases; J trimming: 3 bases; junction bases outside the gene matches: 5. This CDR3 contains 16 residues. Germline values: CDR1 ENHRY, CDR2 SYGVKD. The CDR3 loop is CAISEDYRGLNQPQHF. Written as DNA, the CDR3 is TGTGCCATCAGTGAGGACTACAGGGGGCTCAATCAGCCCCAGCATTTT.

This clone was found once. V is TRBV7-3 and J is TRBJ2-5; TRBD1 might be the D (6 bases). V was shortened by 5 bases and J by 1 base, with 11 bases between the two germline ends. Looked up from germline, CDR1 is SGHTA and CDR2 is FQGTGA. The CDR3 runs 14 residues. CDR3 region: CASSPTGPQETQYF. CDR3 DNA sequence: TGTGCCAGCAGCCCGACAGGCCCCCAAGAGACCCAGTACTTC.

The CDR3 loop is CASSTETGGAMNEQFF. The CDR3, as DNA: TGTGCCAGCAGCACAGAAACAGGGGGCGCTATGAATGAGCAGTTCTTC. The chain couples TRBV11-1 to TRBJ2-1, with 9 bases lining up with TRBD1. From germline, CDR1 is SGHAT and CDR2 FQDESV (reference sequence). With V trimmed by 5 bases and J by 7 bases, 12 bases remained unmatched. The CDR3 is made up of 16 amino acids.